These T cell receptor beta chains were read from a single sample in a study of cytomegalovirus exposure and HLA in healthy donors. Profiling relied on immunoSEQ multiplex PCR, and the TCRdb table lists in-frame clones only, not all of them. The sample lists some 150,000 clones, 70% to 80% occurring once. The sequencing sample was made of PBMCs. All receptors derive from a woman aged 45-60 years in good health and CMV-seronegative. CDR3s include the opening cysteine and the closing phenylalanine or tryptophan. D genes are given only for firm matches. Clone size appears in some rows only: once, few, many, or a class for an expanded clone.

J | D | size | length | V | CDR3 | DNA
TRBJ2-7 | TRBD1 | once | 16 | TRBV2 | CASSDFGTGGTYEQYF | TGTGCCAGCAGTGACTTCGGGACAGGGGGCACCTACGAGCAGTACTTC
TRBJ2-1 | TRBD2 | . | 14 | TRBV29-1 | CSVGSGRANNEQFF | TGCAGCGTTGGGAGCGGGAGGGCCAACAATGAGCAGTTCTTC
TRBJ1-4 | . | . | 15 | TRBV27 | CASRPSTGWGEKLFF | TGTGCCAGCAGACCCTCGACAGGTTGGGGGGAAAAACTGTTTTTT
TRBJ2-1 | TRBD2 | . | 18 | TRBV7-2 | CASSPRTSGRSSYNEQFF | TGTGCCAGCAGCCCGCGGACTAGCGGGAGGAGCTCCTACAATGAGCAGTTCTTC
TRBJ1-1 | . | . | 10 | TRBV23-1 | CANSGTEAFF | TGCGCCAATAGTGGCACTGAAGCTTTCTTT
TRBJ2-3 | . | . | 15 | TRBV28 | CASSLRGVSTDTQYF | TGTGCCAGCAGTTTACGCGGGGTTAGCACAGATACGCAGTATTTT
TRBJ1-5 | . | . | 13 | TRBV18 | CASSPVADQPQHF | TGTGCCAGCTCACCGGTGGCAGATCAGCCCCAGCATTTT
TRBJ2-7 | TRBD2 | . | 14 | TRBV28 | CASRQGGRAVEQYF | TGTGCCAGCAGACAAGGAGGGAGGGCGGTCGAGCAGTACTTC
TRBJ2-2 | . | . | 16 | TRBV28 | CASSPGGGRYTGELFF | TGTGCCAGCAGCCCGGGCGGGGGCCGGTACACCGGGGAGCTGTTTTTT
TRBJ2-1 | . | . | 15 | TRBV7-9 | CSSSFNRDSNNEQFF | TGTTCCAGCAGCTTCAACCGGGACTCCAACAATGAGCAGTTCTTC
TRBJ1-5 | TRBD1 | . | 17 | TRBV18 | CASSPLPKTGGIQPQHF | TGTGCCAGCTCACCACTCCCCAAAACAGGGGGGATTCAGCCCCAGCATTTT
TRBJ2-2 | . | . | 14 | TRBV2 | CASSLAGRTGELFF | TGTGCCAGCTCCCTTGCAGGGCGTACCGGGGAGCTGTTTTTT
TRBJ1-1 | . | few | 14 | TRBV29-1 | CSVEPGAADTEAFF | TGCAGCGTTGAACCAGGGGCGGCGGACACTGAAGCTTTCTTT
TRBJ2-3 | . | . | 11 | TRBV20-1 | CSARSGDTQYF | TGCAGCGCTAGGTCGGGAGATACGCAGTATTTT
TRBJ2-2 | . | . | 12 | TRBV19 | CASSLTREKLFF | TGTGCCAGTTCTCTCACGCGCGAAAAGCTGTTTTTT
TRBJ1-3 | . | . | 15 | TRBV7-9 | CASSLAGHLGNTIYF | TGTGCCAGCAGCTTAGCGGGACACCTTGGAAACACCATATATTTT
TRBJ1-5 | . | . | 13 | TRBV30 | CAWSPGSNQPQHF | TGTGCCTGGAGTCCAGGGAGCAATCAGCCCCAGCATTTT
TRBJ2-3 | . | once | 15 | TRBV7-2 | CASSLVGASTDTQYF | TGTGCCAGCAGCTTAGTAGGAGCGTCCACAGATACGCAGTATTTT
TRBJ2-6 | . | . | 19 | TRBV21-1 | CASSAPGQGAQSGANVLTF | TGTGCCAGCAGCGCACCGGGACAGGGGGCGCAGTCTGGGGCCAACGTCCTGACTTTC
TRBJ1-1 | TRBD1 | . | 14 | TRBV19 | CASSITGQGAEAFF | TGTGCCAGTAGTATAACGGGACAGGGGGCTGAAGCTTTCTTT
TRBJ2-7 | TRBD2 | . | 16 | TRBV19 | CASSIGTSGIPNEQYF | TGTGCCAGTAGCATCGGGACTAGCGGTATTCCTAACGAGCAGTACTTC
TRBJ1-2 | TRBD1 | . | 13 | TRBV28 | CASSLWDRGPASF | TGTGCCAGCAGCCTCTGGGACAGGGGGCCAGCTTCCTTC
TRBJ1-1 | TRBD1 | . | 13 | TRBV28 | CASSTGVGTEAFF | TGTGCCAGCAGTACAGGGGTTGGTACTGAAGCTTTCTTT
TRBJ2-7 | TRBD1 | once | 14 | TRBV6-5 | CASSPTGGKAEQYF | TGTGCCAGCAGTCCGACAGGGGGCAAAGCGGAGCAGTACTTC
TRBJ1-2 | . | . | 13 | TRBV28 | CASSEGDGYGYTF | TGTGCCAGCAGTGAGGGGGATGGCTATGGCTACACCTTC
TRBJ1-2 | TRBD1 | . | 16 | TRBV4-3 | CASSQDTGTGGFGYTF | TGCGCCAGCAGCCAGGACACCGGGACAGGGGGCTTTGGCTACACCTTC
TRBJ1-5 | . | . | 14 | TRBV30 | CAWSVRGWGQPQHF | TGTGCCTGGAGTGTTCGGGGGTGGGGTCAGCCCCAGCATTTT
TRBJ2-2 | TRBD2 | . | 18 | TRBV6-1 | CASSEQTELAGAMGELFF | TGTGCCAGCAGTGAACAGACGGAACTAGCGGGAGCGATGGGGGAGCTGTTTTTT
TRBJ2-1 | TRBD2 | . | 15 | TRBV16 | CASSRTSGRINEQFF | TGTGCCAGCAGCCGCACTAGCGGGAGAATCAATGAGCAGTTCTTC
TRBJ2-3 | TRBD2 | . | 15 | TRBV5-1 | CASRLAVPSTDTQYF | TGCGCCAGCAGGCTAGCGGTCCCTAGCACAGATACGCAGTATTTT
TRBJ2-5 | . | . | 14 | TRBV5-1 | CASSLAGIGETQYF | TGCGCCAGCAGCTTGGCGGGGATCGGGGAGACCCAGTACTTC
TRBJ2-4 | . | . | 14 | TRBV18 | CASSPGASKNIQYF | TGTGCCAGCTCACCAGGGGCTTCCAAAAACATTCAGTACTTC
TRBJ2-5 | TRBD1 | . | 13 | TRBV18 | CASSPGQGETQYF | TGTGCCAGCTCACCGGGACAGGGGGAGACCCAGTACTTC
TRBJ2-3 | TRBD2 | . | 16 | TRBV9 | CASSARAGGHADTQYF | TGTGCCAGCAGCGCCCGAGCGGGGGGGCACGCAGATACGCAGTATTTT
TRBJ1-5 | TRBD1 | . | 15 | TRBV18 | CASSPRGQGNQPQHF | TGTGCCAGCTCACCACGAGGACAGGGGAATCAGCCCCAGCATTTT
TRBJ1-2 | . | . | 15 | TRBV19 | CASSIDHRDTYGYTF | TGTGCCAGTAGTATAGACCATAGGGACACATATGGCTACACCTTC
TRBJ1-4 | . | . | 13 | TRBV11-2 | CASSLKAGEKLFF | TGTGCCAGCAGCTTAAAGGCAGGAGAAAAACTGTTTTTT
TRBJ2-1 | . | . | 11 | TRBV20-1 | CSARRGNEQFF | TGCAGTGCTAGAAGGGGGAATGAGCAGTTCTTC
TRBJ2-7 | TRBD2 | . | 15 | TRBV28 | CASSSWGGSSYEQYF | TGTGCCAGCAGTTCCTGGGGCGGGAGCTCCTACGAGCAGTACTTC
TRBJ2-7 | TRBD1 | . | 13 | TRBV28 | CASVTGPPYEQYF | TGTGCCAGCGTGACAGGGCCCCCCTACGAGCAGTACTTC
TRBJ2-3 | . | few | 19 | TRBV18 | CASSSMPRAGTDAADTQYF | TGTGCCAGCTCATCCATGCCGCGGGCAGGGACTGACGCCGCAGATACGCAGTATTTT
TRBJ2-5 | . | . | 11 | TRBV18 | CASSPKETQYF | TGTGCCAGCTCACCCAAAGAGACCCAGTACTTC
TRBJ1-6 | . | . | 10 | TRBV30 | CAWRQPPLHF | TGTGCCTGGAGACAACCACCCCTCCACTTT
TRBJ1-1 | . | . | 12 | TRBV28 | CASSLLWGRAFF | TGTGCCAGCAGTTTATTGTGGGGGCGTGCTTTCTTT
TRBJ2-7 | . | . | 15 | TRBV5-1 | CASSPGHPGSYEQYF | TGCGCCAGCAGCCCGGGACACCCGGGGTCCTACGAGCAGTACTTC
TRBJ1-1 | . | . | 14 | TRBV7-8 | CASTGGVLNTEAFF | TGTGCCAGCACCGGGGGGGTTCTGAACACTGAAGCTTTCTTT